This T cell receptor (beta chain) came from a study of T cell repertoires and HLA-DP antigens. The V gene's germline CDR1 is SNHLY and CDR2 FYNNEI. This CDR3 is 14 amino acids long. The V and J ends lost 4 bases and 3 bases respectively, with 13 bases between them. Points from the study as a whole: Sorted CD137+ cells had clonality about 0.39 against both alloantigens, versus 0.035 to 0.05 pre-culture. Total CD4+ responders were stimulated by HeLa antigen-presenting cells.

Amplification used primers for 54 TRBV and 13 TRBJ segments. Using immunoSEQ multiplex PCR, the repertoire was profiled, and TCRdb retains in-frame clones only, with some absent. The repertoire holds approximately 100,000 clones, roughly 86% seen once, with less than 2% in the top ten. As for this clone: As yet, its antigen is unknown.

What was sequenced was CD4+ T cells from PBMCs. The rearrangement joins TRBV2 to TRBJ2-7; D gene unclear. The clonotype was recovered from a man aged 50 or older in good health and CMV-seronegative. For the CDR3, the DNA is TGTGCCAGCAGTGCGCGACGCTTTCACTACGAGCAGTACTTC. It yields the protein CASSARRFHYEQYF. The full variable domain, in which reference TRBV2 and TRBJ2-7 provide the parts outside the CDR3, is EPEVTQTPSHQVTQMGQEVILRCVPISNHLYFYWYRQILGQKVEFLVSFYNNEISEKSEIFDDQFSVERPDGSNFTLKIRSTKLEDSAMYFCASSARRFHYEQYFGPGTRLTVT.